This T cell receptor beta chain was recorded in a study of patients and donors after allogeneic stem cell transplantation. Trimming removed 1 base from V and 3 bases from J, with 6 bases in between. The CDR3 is 13 residues long. CDR1 and CDR2 from the germline V gene are SEHNR and FQNEAQ (reference sequence). MiXCR, applied by TCRdb to the RT-PCR reads, yields one record per CDR3 protein. The table includes 410,000 or so distinct CDR3 sequences, about a sixth detected once. The V call is TRBV7-9, the J call TRBJ2-5; unclear D gene. The specimen sequenced was blood, either unsorted or a sorted T cell fraction (not recorded which). The clonotype originates from a human donor who was either an allogeneic HSCT recipient or a stem cell or donor lymphocyte infusion donor (not recorded which). It is not recorded whose cells these are; they may come from a transplant donor. The CDR3, as DNA: TGTGCCAGCAGCTTAGAAGCAGAAGAGACCCAGTACTTC. Amino acid sequence: CASSLEAEETQYF.